This TCR beta chain was sequenced in a study of shared clonotypes between healthy human individuals. Study-level background: Those who served as donors were two women and a few men between the ages of 18 and 49. Every donor yielded three CD4 naive, three CD4 memory, two CD8 naive and one CD8 memory plate.

Only in-frame clones appear in the TCRdb table, and some are missing; sequencing was by immunoSEQ multiplex PCR. The table lists more than 550,000 clones, around 91% of them singletons. The germline gives CDR1 SNHLY, CDR2 FYNNEI. This CDR3 spans 15 amino acids. V dropped 8 bases and J dropped 1 base, with 15 bases sitting between them. Comment on this clone: What it recognizes is unknown.

Overall study results and limits: The sampled material consisted only of blood, and tissue repertoires are likely to differ.

The source of this sequence is a young man in good health. Some clones in this sample may be carry-over from other donors' samples. The chain carries TRBV2 and TRBJ2-1, with D tentatively TRBD1 or TRBD2 (7 bases each). Sequenced material: memory CD8+ T cells from PBMCs. The subset: CD45RO+ cells pooled with CCR7-negative TemRA cells. The CDR3 bases are TGTGCCAGCCAGGGGGGAGCGGGGTCCTACAATGAGCAGTTCTTC. Its translation: CASQGGAGSYNEQFF.